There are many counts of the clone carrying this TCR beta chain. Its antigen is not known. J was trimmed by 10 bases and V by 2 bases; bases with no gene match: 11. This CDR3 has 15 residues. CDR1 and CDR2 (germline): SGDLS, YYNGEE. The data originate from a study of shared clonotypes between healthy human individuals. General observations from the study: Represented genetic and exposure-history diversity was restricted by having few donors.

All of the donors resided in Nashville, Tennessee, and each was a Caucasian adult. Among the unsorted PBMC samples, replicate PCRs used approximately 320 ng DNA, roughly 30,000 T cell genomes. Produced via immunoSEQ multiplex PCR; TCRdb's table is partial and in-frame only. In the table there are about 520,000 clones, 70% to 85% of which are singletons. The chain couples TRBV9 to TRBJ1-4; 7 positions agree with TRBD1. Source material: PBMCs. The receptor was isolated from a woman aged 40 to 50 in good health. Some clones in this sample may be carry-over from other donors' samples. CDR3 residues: CASSVLGDSTGKLFF. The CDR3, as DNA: TGTGCCAGCAGCGTTCTCGGGGACAGCACGGGAAAACTGTTTTTT.